These 14 T cell receptor beta chains originate from one sample sequenced in a study of identifying expanded T cells in peripheral blood. Using immunoSEQ multiplex PCR, the repertoire was profiled, and TCRdb retains in-frame clones only, with some absent. The profile shows about 90,000 clones, roughly 86% of them singletons. Sequencing was done on a sample of blood. All receptors come from a person aged 18-69 years in good health.

The V gene is TRBV19, the J gene TRBJ1-2, with D possibly TRBD1 on 6 matching bases. This CDR3 contains 15 residues. Trimming left V 0 bases short and J 4 bases short, with 12 bases between. Looked up from germline, CDR1 is LNHDA and CDR2 is SQIVND (reference sequence). CDR3 sequence reads: CASSIDLGAGYGYTF. DNA for the CDR3: TGTGCCAGTAGTATAGATCTGGGGGCCGGCTATGGCTACACCTTC.

This sequence joins TRBV21-1 and TRBJ1-2; whether TRBD1, the table's D call, matches the DNA was not checked. TRBV21-1 corresponds to a pseudogene. The CDR3 has 14 residues. The CDR3 bases are TGTGCCAGCAGCCAGGGGTTAGGGAACTATGGCTACACCTTC. Its translation is CASSQGLGNYGYTF.

V is TRBV5-6 and J is TRBJ2-7; 9 positions match TRBD1. After removal of 3 bases from V and 7 bases from J, the junction contained 5 bases not matched to a gene. The CDR3 spans 13 residues. In germline, CDR1 is SGHDT, CDR2 YYEEEE. The CDR3 reads CASSSTGGAEQYF. The CDR3 DNA is TGTGCCAGCAGCTCAACAGGGGGCGCAGAGCAGTACTTC.

The rearrangement joins TRBV11-2 to TRBJ1-1; D gene ambiguous. V was cut by 5 bases and J by 7 bases, with 17 bases left in between. Per the germline V gene, CDR1 is SGHAT and CDR2 is FQNNGV. The CDR3 loop spans 14 amino acids. CDR3 in amino acids: CASSAAVRINEAFF. The CDR3 DNA follows: TGTGCCAGCAGCGCGGCAGTCAGAATAAATGAAGCTTTCTTT. Looking up the rest from reference TRBV11-2 and TRBJ1-1 gives the full variable domain: EAGVAQSPRYKIIEKRQSVAFWCNPISGHATLYWYQQILGQGPKLLIQFQNNGVVDDSQLPKDRFSAERLKGVDSTLKIQPAKLEDSAVYLCASSAAVRINEAFFGQGTRLTVV.

The chain is built from TRBV19 and TRBJ1-6, with 12 positions matching TRBD1. The CDR3 has 15 amino acids. The V and J ends lost 6 bases and 9 bases, in that order; junction bases with no gene match: 6. Germline CDR1 LNHDA, CDR2 SQIVND (reference sequence). The CDR3 region has the DNA TGTGCCAGTAGGGTCGCGGGACAGGGGGCTTCACCCCTCCACTTT. Encoded protein: CASRVAGQGASPLHF. Complete variable domain (other parts from reference TRBV19 and TRBJ1-6): DGGITQSPKYLFRKEGQNVTLSCEQNLNHDAMYWYRQDPGQGLRLIYYSQIVNDFQKGDIAEGYSVSREKKESFPLTVTSAQKNPTAFYLCASRVAGQGASPLHFGNGTRLTVT.

This rearrangement joins TRBV6-1 to TRBJ2-5; D is undetermined. The V end was cut by 7 bases, the J end by 2 bases, with 14 bases between. CDR1 and CDR2 (germline): MNHNS, SASEGT. The CDR3 loop spans 14 amino acids. CDR3: CASTQYGRQETQYF. The CDR3 DNA reads TGTGCCAGCACCCAATATGGCAGACAAGAGACCCAGTACTTC.

The rearrangement uses TRBV27 and TRBJ1-2, with 12 bases fitting TRBD1. Germline V gives CDR1 MNHEY, CDR2 SMNVEV (reference sequence). Trimming cost V 8 bases and J 2 bases; bases outside gene matches: 9. The CDR3 has 16 amino acids. The CDR3 is CASGGQGARLNYGYTF. DNA of the CDR3: TGTGCCAGCGGGGGACAGGGGGCGAGATTGAACTATGGCTACACCTTC.

The J gene is TRBJ1-2, the V gene TRBV10-1; D may be TRBD1 (6 bases). V dropped 4 bases and J dropped 3 bases, with 18 bases sitting between them. Germline-derived CDR1 and CDR2 are WNHNN and SYGVQD (reference sequence). The CDR3 covers 16 residues. This CDR3 is CASSGTALKRDYGYTF. The CDR3 DNA is TGCGCCAGCAGTGGGACAGCCTTAAAACGGGACTATGGCTACACCTTC.

The chain links TRBV5-1 to TRBJ2-5; D may be TRBD2 (5 bases). CDR1 is SGHRS and CDR2 is YFSETQ in the germline V gene. CDR3 length equals 13 residues. Trimming took 6 bases from V and 5 from J, leaving 14 bases between them. The chain's CDR3 is CASTGLAGETQYF. CDR3 bases: TGCGCCAGCACCGGGCTAGCTGGGGAGACCCAGTACTTC.

This chain uses TRBV6-5 with TRBJ1-5, with D uncertain. There are 15 residues in the CDR3. V lost 7 bases to trimming and J lost 2 bases, with 15 bases between them. Per germline, CDR1 MNHEY and CDR2 SVGAGI. The CDR3: CASKTASGGNQPQHF. CDR3 DNA: TGTGCCAGCAAGACGGCTTCGGGTGGCAATCAGCCCCAGCATTTT.

The gene calls are TRBV6-5 and TRBJ2-2; D possibly matches TRBD1 or TRBD2 (5 bases each). Per the germline V gene, CDR1 is MNHEY and CDR2 is SVGAGI. Trimming removed 2 bases from V and 7 bases from J, with 11 bases in between. CDR3 length: 14 residues. The CDR3 region is CASSYGDDVGELFF. In DNA form, the CDR3 reads TGTGCCAGCAGTTACGGGGACGATGTCGGGGAGCTGTTTTTT.

This chain joins TRBV30 and TRBJ1-6; D might be TRBD1 (5 bases). From germline, CDR1 is GTSNPN and CDR2 SVGIG (reference sequence). The CDR3 sequence is 14 residues long. The germline V and J ends were trimmed by 0 bases and 6 bases, with 9 bases remaining between them. The CDR3 protein is CAWSVDRFNSPLHF. The CDR3 DNA follows: TGTGCCTGGAGTGTAGACAGATTTAATTCACCCCTCCACTTT.

The chain joins TRBV7-9 to TRBJ1-1; 8 nucleotides line up with TRBD1. The CDR3 is 13 residues long. V was clipped by 5 bases and J by 4 bases; unmatched bases: 3. Germline V gene sequence: CDR1 SEHNR, CDR2 FQNEAQ (reference sequence). CDR3 nucleotide sequence: TGTGCCAGCAGCACTCAGGGGGCCACTGAAGCTTTCTTT. The encoded protein is CASSTQGATEAFF.

This chain uses TRBV30 with TRBJ1-6, with 9 bases fitting TRBD1. Germline CDR1 is GTSNPN and CDR2 is SVGIG (reference sequence). J gave up 7 bases and V 2 bases, and 6 bases lay outside the gene matches. The CDR3 has 15 residues. Written as DNA, the CDR3 is TGTGCCTGGAGTTGGGACAGGGCGGGGAATTCACCCCTCCACTTT. Its translation is CAWSWDRAGNSPLHF.